The clone carrying this T cell receptor beta chain was recorded many times. What it binds is unknown. This entry belongs to a study of CD8 T cells in ankylosing spondylitis. CDR1 and CDR2 (germline): SGDLS, YYNGEE. V lost 3 bases to trimming and J lost 2 bases, with 13 bases between them. The CDR3 is 15 residues long. Study observations and caveats: What seemed typical of ankylosing spondylitis blood was a TCR beta motif built from several highly homologous variants. There was reportedly significant enrichment of clones that were disease-linked in matched ankylosing spondylitis synovial fluid. Before this, some motif variants had been reported in reactive arthritis synovial fluid and blood.

Each TCR beta library was made by quantitative 5'-RACE that incorporated molecular barcodes. TCRdb re-derived calls from the 5' RACE reads in MiXCR, one entry per CDR3 protein. The data show 7,500 to 10,000 distinct CDR3 sequences, with 5% to 6.5% seen just once and about two fifths held by the top ten. This chain links TRBV9 with TRBJ2-3, with D tentatively TRBD2 (5 bases). The clonotype originates from a female donor with ankylosing spondylitis or in good health (not recorded which). What was sequenced was blood, either unsorted or a sorted T cell fraction (not recorded which). The CDR3 reads CASSAEERNTDTQYF. The CDR3 DNA is TGTGCCAGCAGCGCGGAGGAAAGGAACACAGATACGCAGTATTTT.